The sequence of this T cell receptor beta chain was determined in a study of cytomegalovirus exposure and HLA in healthy donors. On the study more broadly: Genotyping showed roughly 86% of roughly 400 donors falling in the Caucasian-associated ancestry cluster. Study outcomes and limitations: Reportedly, TCR beta sequences accurately predicted HLA-A and HLA-B alleles in most subjects. Segments of the TCR beta V type were, in most cases, productive about 90% or about 30% of the time in an earlier analysis. The study had only CMV serostatus as immune exposure information.

A few counts support this clone. The antigen is undetermined. 60 Vbeta and 13 Jbeta primers were used in PCR. Produced via immunoSEQ multiplex PCR; TCRdb's table is partial and in-frame only. This sample has fewer than 200,000 clones, with 75% found just once. The CDR3 is 13 residues long. The germline gives CDR1 LNHDA, CDR2 SQIVND (reference sequence). V lost 7 bases and J lost 3, with 9 bases in between. This chain uses TRBV19 with TRBJ2-2; D uncertain. The TCR comes from a female donor in good health and CMV-seronegative. Sample: PBMCs. In DNA form, the CDR3 reads TGTGCCAGTACAGACACCGACACCGGGGAGCTGTTTTTT. This codes for CASTDTDTGELFF.